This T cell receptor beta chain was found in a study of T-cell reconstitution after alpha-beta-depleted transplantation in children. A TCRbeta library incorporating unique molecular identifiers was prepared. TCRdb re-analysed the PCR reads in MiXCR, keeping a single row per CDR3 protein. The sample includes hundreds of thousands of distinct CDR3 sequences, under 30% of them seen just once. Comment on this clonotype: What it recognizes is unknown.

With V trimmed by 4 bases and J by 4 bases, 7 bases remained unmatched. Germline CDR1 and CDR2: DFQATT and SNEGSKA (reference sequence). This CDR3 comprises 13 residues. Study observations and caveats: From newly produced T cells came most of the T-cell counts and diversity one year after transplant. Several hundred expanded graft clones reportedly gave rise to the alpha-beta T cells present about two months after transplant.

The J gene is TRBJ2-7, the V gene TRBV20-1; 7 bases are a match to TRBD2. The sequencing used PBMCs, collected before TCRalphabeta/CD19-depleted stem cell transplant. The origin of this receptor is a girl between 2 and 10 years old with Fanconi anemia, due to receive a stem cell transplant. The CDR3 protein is CSATRDYTYEQYF. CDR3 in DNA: TGCAGTGCTACCCGGGACTACACTTACGAGCAGTACTTC.